This T cell receptor (beta chain) was retrieved from a study of CD8 T cells in ankylosing spondylitis. To note about this clonotype: Antigen: not known.

Findings and caveats of the study: Seemingly characteristic of ankylosing spondylitis blood was a TCR beta motif consisting of about 8 highly homologous variants.

Germline V lookup: CDR1 SQVTM, CDR2 ANQGSEA. The length of the CDR3 is 13 residues. V gave up 5 bases and J gave up 3 bases; unmatched junction bases: 7. TCRdb ran MiXCR on the 5' RACE reads and lists one entry per CDR3 protein. The sample consists of hundreds of thousands of distinct CDR3 sequences, around 11% of them appearing once. This clonotype originated in a male donor with ankylosing spondylitis. The chain recombines TRBV29-1 with TRBJ2-7; the match to TRBD1 covers 7 bases. The specimen sequenced was blood, either unsorted or a sorted T cell fraction (not recorded which). CDR3 residues: CSVSENRGYEQYF. CDR3 in DNA: TGCAGCGTTAGTGAGAACAGGGGCTACGAGCAGTACTTC.